This TCR beta chain was recorded in a study of blood T cell repertoires in COVID-19. Study-wide background: Collection of acute and convalescent COVID-19 samples took place in the United States, Italy and Spain. Sources were T cells, B-cell-depleted T cells, or PBMCs; the material itself was cDNA or gDNA.

CDR1 is SGHNT, CDR2 YYREEE, per germline (reference sequence). The CDR3 has 13 residues. With V trimmed by 4 bases and J by 4 bases, 4 bases remained unmatched. In the study's own analysis: The assay estimated nucleated cells by amplifying reference gene primers. Assay used: immunoSEQ multiplex PCR; TCRdb lists only in-frame clones, some missing. That table furnishes V, J and clone size, whereas the DNA furnished D and trimming. The sample holds fewer than 250,000 clones, roughly 80% seen once. Input material: peripheral blood. This chain uses TRBV5-4 with TRBJ1-2, with 7 nucleotides matching TRBD1. This receptor was obtained from a woman of 80 years or more with acute or convalescent COVID-19. CDR3 sequence: CASSRTGAYGYTF. In DNA, the CDR3 is TGTGCCAGCAGCCGTACAGGGGCCTATGGCTACACCTTC.